This T cell receptor beta chain was sequenced during a study of T cells in Graves' hyperthyroidism and ophthalmopathy. This clonotype has ten or more counts. Its antigen is unidentified. Amplified TCR beta CDR3 regions derived from RNA transcripts. When the TCR CDR3 underwent first-round RT-PCR, the HTBI primer set was used. TCRdb redid the calling of the multiplex PCR reads with MiXCR, one entry per CDR3 protein. The sample records about 360,000 distinct CDR3 sequences, approximately 13% being singletons. Study-wide results and caveats: Classification by a 13 V-J model distinguished ophthalmopathy from stable hyperthyroidism. Most clonotypes that expanded in the thyroid above 0.001 also showed up in blood.

Uncontrolled infections, other autoimmune diseases, pregnancy or lactation led to exclusion of patients. Input material: blood. The origin of this receptor is a woman younger than 30 with Graves' hyperthyroidism.

The CDR3 is CASSLAGPAGNTIYF. CDR3 nucleotides: TGTGCCAGCAGCTTAGCGGGACCTGCGGGAAACACCATATATTTT. The rearrangement uses TRBV7-2 and TRBJ1-3; maybe TRBD1 (5 bases). Germline CDR1 SGHTA, CDR2 FQGNSA. Trimming stripped 0 bases from V and 4 bases from J, with 10 bases between. The CDR3 length is 15 residues.